Listed below are T cell receptor beta chains from one sample, sequenced in a study of T cell repertoires in cytomegalovirus infection. Antigen specificity for these receptors is unknown. TCRdb re-called the reads with MiXCR, one entry per CDR3 protein. The table lists around 340,000 distinct CDR3 sequences, almost 30% of them singletons. The source was cultured PBMCs, collected from culture after CMV antigen stimulation. These receptor sequences come from a human donor in good health (CMV status not recorded). Some clones in this sample may be carry-over from other donors' samples. The CDR3 runs from the conserved cysteine through the conserved F or W. The D gene is left open where the match is weak. Expanded clones get a size class; other rows say once, few or many, or leave the size out.

D gene: TRBD1
V gene: TRBV20-1
clone size: .
J gene: TRBJ2-5
CDR3 DNA: TGCAGTGCTACGGTCGGGACAGAGGGGGAGACCCAGTACTTC
CDR3 protein: CSATVGTEGETQYF

D gene: TRBD2
V gene: TRBV10-3
clone size: few
J gene: TRBJ2-2
CDR3 DNA: TGTGCCATCAATGGACTAGCGGGACCCACCGGGGAGCTGTTTTTT
CDR3 protein: CAINGLAGPTGELFF

D gene: .
V gene: TRBV12-3/TRBV12-4
clone size: few
J gene: TRBJ2-3
CDR3 DNA: TGTGCCAGCAGCCTACAGGTTTTCACAGATACGCAGTATTTT
CDR3 protein: CASSLQVFTDTQYF

D gene: .
V gene: TRBV10-3
clone size: .
J gene: TRBJ2-2
CDR3 DNA: TGTGCCATCAGTGTGGGACAGAACACCGGGGAGCTGTTTTTT
CDR3 protein: CAISVGQNTGELFF

D gene: TRBD1
V gene: TRBV7-2
clone size: many
J gene: TRBJ2-5
CDR3 DNA: TGTGCCAGCAGCTCGGGACAGCAAGAGACCCAGTACTTC
CDR3 protein: CASSSGQQETQYF

D gene: .
V gene: TRBV27
clone size: .
J gene: TRBJ2-7
CDR3 DNA: TGTGCCAGCGCCCTGAAGGGGGCCTACGAGCAGTACTTC
CDR3 protein: CASALKGAYEQYF

D gene: .
V gene: TRBV4-2
clone size: once
J gene: TRBJ2-1
CDR3 DNA: TGTGCCAGCAGCCAAGTTTTAAACACGAGCCCGTATACGAATGAGCAGTTCTTC
CDR3 protein: CASSQVLNTSPYTNEQFF

D gene: .
V gene: TRBV6-5
clone size: many
J gene: TRBJ2-5
CDR3 DNA: TGTGCCAGCAGTTACTCCTCTTGGGGAGGCGGGAACCAAGAGACCCAGTACTTC
CDR3 protein: CASSYSSWGGGNQETQYF

D gene: .
V gene: TRBV7-2
clone size: many
J gene: TRBJ2-3
CDR3 DNA: TGTGCCAGCAGCTTAGCGTCTAGCACAGATACGCAGTATTTT
CDR3 protein: CASSLASSTDTQYF

D gene: .
V gene: TRBV7-3
clone size: .
J gene: TRBJ1-1
CDR3 DNA: TGTGCCAGCAGCCCAGGATCAGGGAAGGTGAACACTGAAGCTTTCTTT
CDR3 protein: CASSPGSGKVNTEAFF

D gene: .
V gene: TRBV20-1
clone size: once
J gene: TRBJ1-2
CDR3 DNA: TGCAGTGCCCCCTCGGGCAGGGACTATGGCTACACCTTC
CDR3 protein: CSAPSGRDYGYTF

D gene: .
V gene: TRBV7-9
clone size: few
J gene: TRBJ1-5
CDR3 DNA: TGTGCCAGCAGCTTAACGGCAGGCAATCAGCCCCAGCATTTT
CDR3 protein: CASSLTAGNQPQHF

D gene: TRBD1
V gene: TRBV12-3/TRBV12-4
clone size: few
J gene: TRBJ1-3
CDR3 DNA: TGTGCCAGCAGTTTGGGCTCCTGGGACAGCCTCTCTGGAAACACCATATATTTT
CDR3 protein: CASSLGSWDSLSGNTIYF

D gene: .
V gene: TRBV20-1
clone size: few
J gene: TRBJ1-1
CDR3 DNA: TGCAGTGCTAGTGGGGGCTACCCCGTGGACAGGAACACTGAAGCTTTCTTT
CDR3 protein: CSASGGYPVDRNTEAFF

D gene: TRBD2
V gene: TRBV5-4
clone size: many
J gene: TRBJ2-3
CDR3 DNA: TGTGCCAGCAGCCTGCGGGGCGGGGGGGCTGGCACAGATACGCAGTATTTT
CDR3 protein: CASSLRGGGAGTDTQYF

D gene: .
V gene: TRBV28
clone size: .
J gene: TRBJ1-2
CDR3 DNA: TGTGCCAGCAGCCTAACTCTGGACTATGGCTACACCTTC
CDR3 protein: CASSLTLDYGYTF

D gene: TRBD2
V gene: TRBV28
clone size: .
J gene: TRBJ2-1
CDR3 DNA: TGTGCCAGCAGCTTAATCGCGGGACTAGCAGGAAATGAGCAGTTCTTC
CDR3 protein: CASSLIAGLAGNEQFF

D gene: TRBD1
V gene: TRBV15
clone size: few
J gene: TRBJ1-2
CDR3 DNA: TGTGCCACCAGCAGAGGGGGATTCGAGACAGGGGTTTCCTATGGCTACACCTTC
CDR3 protein: CATSRGGFETGVSYGYTF

D gene: .
V gene: TRBV7-2
clone size: many
J gene: TRBJ2-7
CDR3 DNA: TGTGCCAGCAGCCCGGGCCATAGTTCATACGAGCAGTACTTC
CDR3 protein: CASSPGHSSYEQYF

D gene: .
V gene: TRBV12-3/TRBV12-4
clone size: .
J gene: TRBJ1-5
CDR3 DNA: TGTGCCAGCAGCCGTAGAGGGGGAAGTGGGAGCAATCAGCCCCAGCATTTT
CDR3 protein: CASSRRGGSGSNQPQHF

D gene: TRBD1
V gene: TRBV7-8
clone size: .
J gene: TRBJ2-1
CDR3 DNA: TGTGCCAGCAGCACTCGACAGGGAACAGGATCCTACAATGAGCAGTTCTTC
CDR3 protein: CASSTRQGTGSYNEQFF

D gene: .
V gene: TRBV4-1
clone size: .
J gene: TRBJ1-5
CDR3 DNA: TGCGCCAGCAGCCAAGTTATGGTAGACAATCAGCCCCAGCATTTT
CDR3 protein: CASSQVMVDNQPQHF

D gene: .
V gene: TRBV9
clone size: .
J gene: TRBJ1-1
CDR3 DNA: TGTGCCAGCAGCCCGCGGGGGGGAAACATGAACACTGAAGCTTTCTTT
CDR3 protein: CASSPRGGNMNTEAFF

D gene: .
V gene: TRBV28
clone size: .
J gene: TRBJ1-4
CDR3 DNA: TGTGCCAGCAGGGTAACGCCGAATGAAAAACTGTTTTTT
CDR3 protein: CASRVTPNEKLFF

D gene: .
V gene: TRBV6-5
clone size: few
J gene: TRBJ1-4
CDR3 DNA: TGTGCCAGCAGTTACTCTAGGGATTATGAAAAACTGTTTTTT
CDR3 protein: CASSYSRDYEKLFF

D gene: TRBD2
V gene: TRBV15
clone size: .
J gene: TRBJ2-3
CDR3 DNA: TGTGCCACCAGCAGAGATGGGAGACTAGCGGACGCCACAGATACGCAGTATTTT
CDR3 protein: CATSRDGRLADATDTQYF

D gene: .
V gene: TRBV11-2
clone size: .
J gene: TRBJ2-2
CDR3 DNA: TGTGCCAGCAGCTCCTCGGCGACGGACGCGAACACCGGGGAGCTGTTTTTT
CDR3 protein: CASSSSATDANTGELFF

D gene: .
V gene: TRBV6-8
clone size: .
J gene: TRBJ2-6
CDR3 DNA: TGTGCCAGCAGTTACGCACAAAGCGCTGGGGCCAACGTCCTGACTTTC
CDR3 protein: CASSYAQSAGANVLTF

D gene: TRBD1
V gene: TRBV7-9
clone size: few
J gene: TRBJ2-2
CDR3 DNA: TGTGCCACCGATTCAGGGGCGAGGGACAGGGGGCAGAACACCGGGGAGCTGTTTTTT
CDR3 protein: CATDSGARDRGQNTGELFF

D gene: .
V gene: TRBV28
clone size: .
J gene: TRBJ2-7
CDR3 DNA: TGTGCCAGCACGGGGGAGTCCACCTACGAGCAGTACTTC
CDR3 protein: CASTGESTYEQYF

D gene: TRBD2
V gene: TRBV12-3/TRBV12-4
clone size: .
J gene: TRBJ2-1
CDR3 DNA: TGTGCCAGCAGTCCGCGGAGACTAGCGGGAGCGTGGGCCTACAATGAGCAGTTCTTC
CDR3 protein: CASSPRRLAGAWAYNEQFF

D gene: .
V gene: TRBV7-9
clone size: .
J gene: TRBJ2-1
CDR3 DNA: TGTGCCAGCAGCTTAAAAGGGACCCTCAATGAGCAGTTCTTC
CDR3 protein: CASSLKGTLNEQFF

D gene: TRBD1
V gene: TRBV27
clone size: .
J gene: TRBJ2-2
CDR3 DNA: TGTGCCAGCAAGGGACAGGCAAACACCGGGGAGCTGTTTTTT
CDR3 protein: CASKGQANTGELFF